This TCR beta chain was recovered during a study of long-term antiretroviral therapy in people with HIV. A v3.0 immunoSEQ assay was performed at survey level. The protocol was immunoSEQ multiplex PCR, while the TCRdb copy is restricted to in-frame clones and leaves out a portion. The table has some 31,000 clones, almost 95% seen once. The germline V gene encodes CDR1 SQVTM and CDR2 ANQGSEA. With V trimmed by 4 bases and J by 4 bases, 2 bases remained unmatched. CDR3 length: 12 amino acids. Of note for this clone: Its target is not known.

General study points: Missing from the dataset were any data on ART adherence, viral resistance or therapy changes.

This sequence was found in a man aged 50-59 years with HIV. The sequenced sample was unsorted PBMCs, obtained approximately 7.1 years after starting antiretroviral therapy. This rearrangement joins TRBV29-1 to TRBJ2-7, with 9 positions matching TRBD1. CDR3: CSVVQGAYEQYF. CDR3 bases: TGCAGCGTTGTACAGGGGGCTTACGAGCAGTACTTC.